Listed below are T cell receptor beta chains from one sample, sequenced in a study of tumor-infiltrating lymphocytes in localized non-small cell lung cancer. Sequencing was performed with immunoSEQ multiplex PCR; in TCRdb, only in-frame clones are kept and a portion is missing. This sample carries over 15,000 clones, roughly 72% of them seen once, and the ten largest clones take 4.5% to 7.5%. The sample consisted of lung tumor tissue. Receptors originate from a human donor with non-small cell lung cancer. Both conserved end residues are part of each CDR3. D genes are given only for firm matches. Some rows have no size entry. The others give once, few or many, or a class for an expanded clone.

size	J	D	V	CDR3	DNA
-	TRBJ1-2	TRBD1	TRBV6-5	CASSYSNRGNYGYTF	TGTGCCAGCAGTTACTCGAACAGGGGAAACTATGGCTACACCTTC
-	TRBJ2-5	TRBD2	TRBV5-1	CASSRTGGLVAETQYF	TGCGCCAGCAGCCGGACCGGGGGACTAGTGGCGGAGACCCAGTACTTC
-	TRBJ2-1	TRBD2	TRBV4-2	CASSQEPGSGPSSYNEQFF	TGTGCCAGCAGCCAAGAGCCGGGTAGCGGGCCCAGCTCCTACAATGAGCAGTTCTTC
-	TRBJ2-4	-	TRBV11-3	CASSYSGSSDIQYF	TGTGCCAGCAGCTACTCAGGGTCATCGGACATTCAGTACTTC
-	TRBJ1-2	-	TRBV5-4	CASSLQRGDYGYTF	TGTGCCAGCAGCTTACAGAGGGGGGACTATGGCTACACCTTC
once	TRBJ1-1	TRBD1	TRBV28	CASSSQDRGHVTEAFF	TGTGCCAGCAGCTCCCAGGACAGGGGGCATGTTACTGAAGCTTTCTTT
once	TRBJ2-7	-	TRBV10-2	CASSELGGSYEQYF	TGCGCCAGCAGTGAATTGGGGGGCTCCTACGAGCAGTACTTC
-	TRBJ2-5	TRBD1	TRBV11-3	CASSPGTGVEETQYF	TGTGCCAGCAGTCCCGGGACAGGGGTGGAAGAGACCCAGTACTTC
once	TRBJ2-3	TRBD2	TRBV7-7	CASSSGTSGVTDTQYF	TGTGCTAGCAGCTCCGGGACTAGCGGGGTCACAGATACGCAGTATTTT
-	TRBJ2-7	TRBD1	TRBV27	CASSINRGYEQYF	TGTGCCAGCAGTATAAACAGGGGCTACGAGCAGTACTTC
-	TRBJ2-7	-	TRBV29-1	CSVRTGTHRTEQYF	TGCAGCGTTCGAACCGGGACCCACCGAACCGAGCAGTACTTC
few	TRBJ2-1	-	TRBV7-6	CASSDSGRTNEQFF	TGTGCCAGCAGCGATAGCGGAAGAACCAATGAGCAGTTCTTC
-	TRBJ2-2	-	TRBV7-9	CASSPYPGELFF	TGTGCCAGCAGCCCTTATCCCGGGGAGCTGTTTTTT
few	TRBJ1-1	-	TRBV9	CASSVGDTGLNRNTEAFF	TGTGCCAGCAGCGTAGGAGATACGGGCCTGAATCGGAACACTGAAGCTTTCTTT
-	TRBJ2-1	TRBD2	TRBV5-1	CASSLVRGSPYDEQFF	TGCGCCAGCAGCTTGGTTCGCGGGAGCCCTTATGATGAGCAGTTCTTC
-	TRBJ2-1	-	TRBV11-3	CASRSDVNEQFF	TGTGCCAGCAGATCGGACGTCAATGAGCAGTTCTTC
-	TRBJ1-2	TRBD1	TRBV6-1	CASSWTGAGYTF	TGTGCCAGCAGTTGGACAGGGGCTGGCTACACCTTC
-	TRBJ2-1	-	TRBV18	CASSSTMAEQFF	TGTGCCAGCTCATCGACTATGGCTGAGCAGTTCTTC
-	TRBJ2-7	TRBD1	TRBV11-3	CASSPDRGGRVGEQYF	TGTGCCAGCAGCCCGGACAGGGGAGGCAGGGTCGGCGAGCAGTACTTC
-	TRBJ2-3	TRBD2	TRBV9	CASSATSGFTDTQYF	TGTGCCAGCAGCGCAACTAGCGGTTTCACAGATACGCAGTATTTT
few	TRBJ2-7	TRBD1	TRBV30	CAWSWRIGGRTPRPSYEQYF	TGTGCCTGGAGCTGGAGAATAGGGGGCAGGACCCCCCGCCCCTCCTACGAGCAGTACTTC
-	TRBJ2-1	TRBD2	TRBV7-9	CASSLDGGLARNEQFF	TGTGCCAGCAGCTTAGATGGGGGACTAGCGAGGAATGAGCAGTTCTTC
large	TRBJ2-1	-	TRBV18	CASSSGNEQFF	TGTGCCAGCTCCTCGGGAAATGAGCAGTTCTTC
once	TRBJ2-1	-	TRBV9	CASSIEGNEQFF	TGTGCCAGCAGCATAGAGGGGAATGAGCAGTTCTTC
few	TRBJ2-5	TRBD1	TRBV6-1	CASRGQDQETQYF	TGTGCCAGCAGGGGACAGGACCAAGAGACCCAGTACTTC
-	TRBJ2-3	-	TRBV25-1	CASSEGLDTDTQYF	TGTGCCAGCAGTGAGGGGCTAGACACAGATACGCAGTATTTT
-	TRBJ2-2	-	TRBV7-9	CASSPLRGSNTGELFF	TGTGCCAGCAGCCCCCTAAGGGGATCGAACACCGGGGAGCTGTTTTTT
-	TRBJ2-3	-	TRBV5-1	CASSYGLDTQYF	TGCGCCAGCAGCTACGGACTTGATACGCAGTATTTT
-	TRBJ2-3	-	TRBV11-2	CASSFGITSTDTQYF	TGTGCCAGCAGCTTTGGCATTACGAGCACAGATACGCAGTATTTT
-	TRBJ2-7	-	TRBV18	CASSGGPDDEQYF	TGTGCCAGCTCAGGAGGGCCGGACGACGAGCAGTACTTC
-	TRBJ1-2	-	TRBV5-8	CASSQWGGADGYTF	TGTGCCAGCAGTCAATGGGGGGGCGCGGATGGCTACACCTTC
-	TRBJ2-5	TRBD1	TRBV30	CAWSALGQVGEAQYF	TGTGCCTGGAGTGCCCTGGGACAGGTTGGGGAGGCCCAGTACTTC
-	TRBJ2-3	-	TRBV28	CASSLSPGLGASTDTQYF	TGTGCCAGCAGTTTATCCCCAGGGCTCGGAGCGAGCACAGATACGCAGTATTTT
-	TRBJ2-7	TRBD2	TRBV11-2	CASSFGLEGTIDHEQYF	TGTGCCAGCAGCTTTGGACTGGAGGGGACTATTGATCACGAGCAGTACTTC
-	TRBJ2-3	-	TRBV30	CAWSFGLTDTQYF	TGTGCCTGGAGTTTTGGGCTCACAGATACGCAGTATTTT
-	TRBJ1-3	-	TRBV6-5	CASLSQLGNTIYF	TGTGCCAGCCTCAGCCAACTTGGAAACACCATATATTTT
-	TRBJ2-2	-	TRBV30	CAWSPNTGELFF	TGTGCCTGGAGTCCGAACACCGGGGAGCTGTTTTTT
-	TRBJ2-7	TRBD2	TRBV5-1	CASSSETSGRAREQYF	TGCGCCAGCAGCTCCGAAACTAGCGGGAGGGCCCGCGAGCAGTACTTC
-	TRBJ2-7	-	TRBV25-1	CASSFQPGTNEQYF	TGTGCCAGCAGTTTTCAACCGGGGACCAACGAGCAGTACTTC
few	TRBJ2-1	-	TRBV13	CASSFQGYEQFF	TGTGCCAGCAGCTTCCAGGGTTATGAGCAGTTCTTC
-	TRBJ2-7	-	TRBV6-5	CASSYQFSQRYEQYF	TGTGCCAGCAGTTACCAATTTTCCCAGCGCTACGAGCAGTACTTC
-	TRBJ2-5	-	TRBV7-8	CASSLVVRGQETQYF	TGTGCCAGCAGCTTAGTGGTCCGGGGCCAAGAGACCCAGTACTTC
-	TRBJ2-7	TRBD1	TRBV19	CASSIDDRGGEQYF	TGTGCCAGTAGTATAGATGACAGGGGAGGCGAGCAGTACTTC
-	TRBJ1-1	-	TRBV25-1	CASSELSGDTEAFF	TGTGCCAGCAGTGAATTATCAGGGGACACTGAAGCTTTCTTT
-	TRBJ2-7	TRBD1	TRBV6-5	CASGAGGNYEQYF	TGTGCCTCCGGGGCAGGGGGCAACTACGAGCAGTACTTC
-	TRBJ2-5	-	TRBV30	CAWSVRQETQYF	TGTGCCTGGAGTGTACGACAAGAGACCCAGTACTTC
-	TRBJ1-5	-	TRBV7-9	CASSPMGGGYQPQHF	TGTGCCAGCAGCCCCATGGGGGGGGGCTATCAGCCCCAGCATTTT
-	TRBJ1-1	-	TRBV5-8	CASSLQGGETEAFF	TGTGCCAGCAGCCTCCAGGGCGGGGAGACTGAAGCTTTCTTT
-	TRBJ1-2	-	TRBV5-6	CASRSNVAANYGYTF	TGTGCCAGCAGATCGAATGTGGCAGCAAACTATGGCTACACCTTC
-	TRBJ2-7	TRBD2	TRBV10-3	CAISPGLAGVRSYEQYF	TGTGCCATCAGTCCAGGACTAGCGGGAGTAAGGTCCTACGAGCAGTACTTC
once	TRBJ2-6	-	TRBV30	CAWTLGAGANVLTF	TGTGCCTGGACCTTGGGGGCTGGGGCCAACGTCCTGACTTTC
-	TRBJ1-3	-	TRBV4-1	CASSQDRLGNTIYF	TGCGCCAGCAGCCAAGATCGACTAGGGAACACCATATATTTT
-	TRBJ1-2	-	TRBV30	CAWSSTGLGGYTF	TGTGCCTGGAGTTCGACAGGCCTAGGGGGCTACACCTTC
once	TRBJ1-1	-	TRBV5-4	CASSPGQRSGGTEAFF	TGTGCCAGCAGCCCCGGACAGCGGTCGGGGGGCACTGAAGCTTTCTTT
-	TRBJ1-2	-	TRBV2	CASSEARGSYYGYTF	TGTGCCAGCAGTGAAGCGCGGGGCAGCTACTATGGCTACACCTTC
-	TRBJ2-2	TRBD1	TRBV5-1	CASSKTGQGAGELFF	TGCGCCAGCAGCAAGACGGGACAGGGGGCCGGGGAGCTGTTTTTT
-	TRBJ2-5	TRBD2	TRBV7-2	CASSFPLAGGPLGETQYF	TGTGCCAGCAGCTTTCCCCTAGCGGGAGGGCCTCTGGGAGAGACCCAGTACTTC
-	TRBJ2-2	TRBD2	TRBV5-4	CASSLGASGTGELFF	TGTGCCAGCAGCTTGGGGGCTAGCGGCACCGGGGAGCTGTTTTTT